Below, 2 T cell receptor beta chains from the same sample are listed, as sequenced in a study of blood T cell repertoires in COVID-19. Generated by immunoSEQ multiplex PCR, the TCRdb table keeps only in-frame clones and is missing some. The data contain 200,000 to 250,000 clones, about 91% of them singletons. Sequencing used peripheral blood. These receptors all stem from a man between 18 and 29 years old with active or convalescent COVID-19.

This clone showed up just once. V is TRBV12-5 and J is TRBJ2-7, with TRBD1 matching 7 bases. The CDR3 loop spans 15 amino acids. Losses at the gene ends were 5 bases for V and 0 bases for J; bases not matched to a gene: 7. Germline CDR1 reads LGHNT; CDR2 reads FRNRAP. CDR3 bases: TGTGCTAGTGGTACTGGGACAGATAGCTCCTACGAGCAGTACTTC. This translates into CASGTGTDSSYEQYF.

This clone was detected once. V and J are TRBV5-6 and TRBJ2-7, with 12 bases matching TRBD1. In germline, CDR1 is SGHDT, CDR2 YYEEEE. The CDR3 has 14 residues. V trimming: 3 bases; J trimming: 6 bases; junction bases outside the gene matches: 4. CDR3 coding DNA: TGTGCCAGCAGCTGGGGACAGGGGGCGTCCGAGCAGTACTTC. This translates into CASSWGQGASEQYF. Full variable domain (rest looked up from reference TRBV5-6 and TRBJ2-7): DAGVTQSPTHLIKTRGQQVTLRCSPKSGHDTVSWYQQALGQGPQFIFQYYEEEERQRGNFPDRFSGHQFPNYSSELNVNALLLGDSALYLCASSWGQGASEQYFGPGTRLTVT.